This TCR beta chain was sequenced in a study of tissue T cells after allogeneic stem cell transplantation. Worth noting for this clone: No antigen is known for it.

Study results and caveats: Anatomically similar tissues had similar TCR repertoires within each patient.

TCRdb's table, derived via immunoSEQ multiplex PCR, lists solely in-frame clones and lacks some. The sample holds some 28,000 clones; approximately 83% are singletons and the top ten take 3.5% to 4.5%. Germline V CDR1 and CDR2: MGHDK, SYGVNS. The CDR3 runs to 14 residues. V was pared by 3 bases and J by 3 bases, with 9 bases between. The chain is built from TRBV25-1 and TRBJ2-1; D gene uncertain. The starting material was blood, obtained before transplantation. This receptor was obtained from a woman between 18 and 55 years old who later had graft-versus-host disease after an allogeneic stem cell transplant. The DNA for the CDR3 is TGTGCCAGCAGTGAGGTCGGTAACTACAATGAGCAGTTCTTC. Protein product: CASSEVGNYNEQFF.